This T cell receptor (beta chain) was documented in a study of identical twins' blood T cells. One entry per CDR3 protein, called by TCRdb with MiXCR from the 5' RACE reads. The table shows roughly 380,000 distinct CDR3 sequences, with 25% to 35% occurring only once. The CDR3 extends over 11 amino acids. CDR1 is SGHVS, CDR2 FQNEAQ, per germline. Trimming cost V 4 bases and J 4 bases, with 3 bases left between them. This clonotype was picked up many times. The V gene is TRBV7-8, the J gene TRBJ2-3; unclear D gene. The TCR was taken from a woman between 18 and 50 years old in good health. The sample consisted of PBMCs. CDR3 loop: CASSYADTQYF. CDR3 DNA: TGTGCCAGCAGCTATGCAGATACGCAGTATTTT.